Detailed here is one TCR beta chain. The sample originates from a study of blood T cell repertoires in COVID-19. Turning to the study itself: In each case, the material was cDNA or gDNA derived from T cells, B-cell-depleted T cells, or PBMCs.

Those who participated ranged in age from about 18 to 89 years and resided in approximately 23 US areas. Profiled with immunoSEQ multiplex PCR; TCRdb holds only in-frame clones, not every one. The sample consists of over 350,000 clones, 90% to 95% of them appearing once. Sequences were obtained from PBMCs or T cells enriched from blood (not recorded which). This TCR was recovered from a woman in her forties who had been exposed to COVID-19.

The DNA for the CDR3 is TGTGCCAGTAGTATAGGAGGTACGGCTCGAGAGACCCAGTACTTC. Its translation is CASSIGGTARETQYF. The chain combines TRBV19 with TRBJ2-5; D gene ambiguous. This CDR3 contains 15 residues. Deletions cut 1 base from V and 4 bases from J, with 13 bases between. CDR1 and CDR2 (germline): LNHDA, SQIVND (reference sequence). Full variable domain (rest looked up from reference TRBV19 and TRBJ2-5): DGGITQSPKYLFRKEGQNVTLSCEQNLNHDAMYWYRQDPGQGLRLIYYSQIVNDFQKGDIAEGYSVSREKKESFPLTVTSAQKNPTAFYLCASSIGGTARETQYFGPGTRLLVL.